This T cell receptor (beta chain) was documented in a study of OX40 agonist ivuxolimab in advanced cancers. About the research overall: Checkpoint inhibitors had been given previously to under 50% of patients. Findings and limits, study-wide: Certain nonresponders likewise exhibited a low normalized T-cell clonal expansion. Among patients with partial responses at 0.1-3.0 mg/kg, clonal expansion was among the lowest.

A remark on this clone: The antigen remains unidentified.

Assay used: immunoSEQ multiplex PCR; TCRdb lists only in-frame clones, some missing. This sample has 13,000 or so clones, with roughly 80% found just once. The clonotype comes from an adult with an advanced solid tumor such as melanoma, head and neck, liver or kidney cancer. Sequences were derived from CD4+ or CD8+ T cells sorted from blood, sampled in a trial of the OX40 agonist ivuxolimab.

The CDR3 bases are TGTGCCAGCAGCCAAGGACAGGGGAATAGGGGGGCCCAGTACTTC. As protein: CASSQGQGNRGAQYF. The chain has TRBV6-6 and TRBJ2-5; 9 nucleotides line up with TRBD1. CDR1 and CDR2 (germline): MNHNY, SVGAGI (reference sequence). Unmatched junction bases numbered 14, after V lost 6 bases and J lost 9 bases. This CDR3 region has 15 residues.